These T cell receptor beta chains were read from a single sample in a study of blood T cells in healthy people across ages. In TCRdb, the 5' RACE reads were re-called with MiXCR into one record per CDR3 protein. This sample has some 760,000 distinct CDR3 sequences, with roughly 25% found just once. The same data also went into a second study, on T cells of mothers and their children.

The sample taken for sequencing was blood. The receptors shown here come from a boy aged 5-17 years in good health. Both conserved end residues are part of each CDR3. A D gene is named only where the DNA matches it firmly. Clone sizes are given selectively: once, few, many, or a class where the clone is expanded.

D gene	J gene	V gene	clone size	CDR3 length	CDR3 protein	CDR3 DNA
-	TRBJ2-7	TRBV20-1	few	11	CSARYRDEQYF	TGCAGTGCGAGATACCGTGACGAGCAGTACTTC
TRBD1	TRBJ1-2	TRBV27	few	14	CASSLQGQNYGYTF	TGTGCCAGCAGTTTACAGGGACAGAACTATGGCTACACCTTC
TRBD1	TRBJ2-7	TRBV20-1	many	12	CSARTGFYEQYF	TGCAGCGCCAGGACAGGGTTCTACGAGCAGTACTTC
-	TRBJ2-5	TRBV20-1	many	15	CSARETQWYQETQYF	TGCAGTGCTAGAGAAACGCAGTGGTACCAAGAGACCCAGTACTTC
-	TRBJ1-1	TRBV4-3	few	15	CASSQVVGWNTEAFF	TGCGCCAGCAGCCAAGTAGTAGGGTGGAACACTGAAGCTTTCTTT
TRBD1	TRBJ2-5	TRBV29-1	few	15	CSGEGQGNPQETQYF	TGCAGCGGCGAGGGACAGGGGAATCCCCAAGAGACCCAGTACTTC
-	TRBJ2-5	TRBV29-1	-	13	CSVQPIARLTQYF	TGCAGCGTTCAACCCATAGCGAGGCTAACCCAGTACTTC
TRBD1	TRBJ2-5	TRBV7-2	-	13	CASSLDRGATQYF	TGTGCCAGCAGCTTGGACAGGGGAGCGACCCAGTACTTC
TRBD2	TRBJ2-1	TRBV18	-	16	CASSPPSSGSGNEQFF	TGTGCCAGCTCACCACCGTCTAGCGGGAGTGGCAATGAGCAGTTCTTC
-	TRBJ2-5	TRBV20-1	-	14	CSASSGPYQETQYF	TGCAGTGCTAGCTCGGGACCGTACCAAGAGACCCAGTACTTC
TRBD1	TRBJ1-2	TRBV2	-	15	CASSQRTGANYGYTF	TGTGCCAGCAGTCAACGGACAGGGGCTAACTATGGCTACACCTTC
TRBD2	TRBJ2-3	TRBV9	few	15	CASSVSRGVPDTQYF	TGTGCCAGCAGCGTATCCCGGGGGGTGCCGGATACGCAGTATTTT
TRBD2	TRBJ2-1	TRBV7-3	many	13	CASSPRGDNEQFF	TGTGCCAGCAGTCCTCGGGGGGACAATGAGCAGTTCTTC
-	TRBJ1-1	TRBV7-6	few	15	CACSQFPVMNTEAFF	TGTGCCTGCAGTCAATTCCCCGTGATGAACACTGAAGCTTTCTTT
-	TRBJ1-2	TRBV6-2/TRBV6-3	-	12	CASSYRQYGYTF	TGTGCCAGCAGTTACCGTCAGTATGGCTACACCTTC
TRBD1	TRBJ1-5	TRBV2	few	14	CASGQTGVYQPQHF	TGTGCCAGCGGTCAGACAGGGGTTTATCAGCCCCAGCATTTT
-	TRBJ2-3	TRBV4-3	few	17	CASSPGRLTPPTDTQYF	TGCGCCAGCAGCCCAGGTCGCCTGACGCCTCCGACAGATACGCAGTATTTT
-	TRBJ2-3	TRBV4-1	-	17	CASSQEGGRPSTDTQYF	TGCGCCAGCAGCCAAGAAGGTGGGAGGCCGAGCACAGATACGCAGTATTTT
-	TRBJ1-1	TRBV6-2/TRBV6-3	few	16	CASSYRGTGLNTEAFF	TGTGCCAGCAGTTACCGGGGTACAGGTTTGAACACTGAAGCTTTCTTT
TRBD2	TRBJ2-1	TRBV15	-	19	CATSRDIPTSGYSYNEQFF	TGTGCCACCAGCAGAGATATTCCGACTAGCGGATACTCCTACAATGAGCAGTTCTTC
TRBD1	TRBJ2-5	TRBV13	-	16	CASSFRTTGAQETQYF	TGTGCCAGCAGTTTCAGAACCACAGGGGCCCAAGAGACCCAGTACTTC
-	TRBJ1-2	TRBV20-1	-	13	CSAGDRFNYGYTF	TGCAGTGCTGGAGACAGGTTTAACTATGGCTACACCTTC
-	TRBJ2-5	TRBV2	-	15	CASSSDSVGQETQYF	TGTGCCAGCAGTTCGGACTCGGTGGGTCAAGAGACCCAGTACTTC
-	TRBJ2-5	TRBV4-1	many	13	CASSRSAQETQYF	TGCGCCAGCAGCCGTTCTGCCCAAGAGACCCAGTACTTC
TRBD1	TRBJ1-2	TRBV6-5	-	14	CASSYTGAGGGYTF	TGTGCCAGCAGTTACACAGGGGCGGGAGGGGGCTACACCTTC
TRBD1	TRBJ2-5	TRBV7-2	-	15	CASSKGQGNIGTQYF	TGTGCCAGCAGCAAGGGACAGGGGAACATCGGGACCCAGTACTTC
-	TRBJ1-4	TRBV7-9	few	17	CASSLPGTSATNEKLFF	TGTGCCAGCAGCTTACCAGGGACCTCTGCAACTAATGAAAAACTGTTTTTT
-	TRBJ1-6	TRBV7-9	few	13	CASSLEATDTLHF	TGTGCCAGCAGCTTAGAAGCGACCGACACCCTCCACTTT
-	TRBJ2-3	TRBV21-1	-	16	CASNLSDGVSTDTQYF	TGTGCCAGCAACCTCTCCGACGGGGTGAGCACAGATACGCAGTATTTT
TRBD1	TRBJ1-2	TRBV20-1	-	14	CSASQQGAFYGYTF	TGCAGTGCTAGTCAGCAGGGGGCTTTCTATGGCTACACCTTC
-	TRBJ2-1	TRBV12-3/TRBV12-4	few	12	CASSLAAAEQFF	TGTGCCAGCAGTTTAGCGGCAGCAGAGCAGTTCTTC